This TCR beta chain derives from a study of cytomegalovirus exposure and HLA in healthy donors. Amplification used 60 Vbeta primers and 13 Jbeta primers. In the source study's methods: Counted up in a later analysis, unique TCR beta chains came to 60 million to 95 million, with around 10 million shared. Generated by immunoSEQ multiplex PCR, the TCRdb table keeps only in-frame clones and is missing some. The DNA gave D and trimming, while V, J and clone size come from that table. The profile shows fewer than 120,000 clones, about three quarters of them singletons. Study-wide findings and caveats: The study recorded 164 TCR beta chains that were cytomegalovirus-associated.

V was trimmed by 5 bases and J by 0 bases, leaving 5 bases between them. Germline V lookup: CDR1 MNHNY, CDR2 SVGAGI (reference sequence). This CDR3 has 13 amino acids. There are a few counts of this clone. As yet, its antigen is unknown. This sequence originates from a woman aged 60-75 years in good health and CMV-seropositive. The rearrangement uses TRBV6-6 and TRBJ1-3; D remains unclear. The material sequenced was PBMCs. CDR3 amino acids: CASSTNSGNTIYF. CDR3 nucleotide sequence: TGTGCCAGCAGTACAAACTCTGGAAACACCATATATTTT.